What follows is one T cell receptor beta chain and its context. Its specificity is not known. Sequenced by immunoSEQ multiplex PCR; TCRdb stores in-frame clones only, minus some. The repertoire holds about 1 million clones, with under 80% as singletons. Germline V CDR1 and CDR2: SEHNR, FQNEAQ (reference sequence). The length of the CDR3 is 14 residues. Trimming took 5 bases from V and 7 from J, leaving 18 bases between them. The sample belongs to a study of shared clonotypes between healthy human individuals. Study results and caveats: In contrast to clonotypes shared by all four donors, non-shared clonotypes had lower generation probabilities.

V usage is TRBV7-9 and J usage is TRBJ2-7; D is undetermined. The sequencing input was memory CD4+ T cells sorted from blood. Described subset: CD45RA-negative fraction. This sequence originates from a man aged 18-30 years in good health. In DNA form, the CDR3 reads TGTGCCAGCAGCCCACTGACCCCAGCTGGGGAGCAGTACTTC. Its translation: CASSPLTPAGEQYF.